Listed here is a single T cell receptor (beta chain). No antigen is known for it. The data are from a study of monozygotic twins with inflammatory bowel disease. Study-wide findings and caveats: Patients got different immunosuppressive treatments, which may have made their repertoires more variable. Inverse Simpson values showed less TCRbeta diversity in IBD patients than in their healthy co-twins.

Each UMI, carrying a 6-nucleotide sample barcode, came from template switching. Both TCRalpha and TCRbeta cDNA were subjected to two nested PCRs lasting around 15 and 9 cycles. With the 5' RACE reads reprocessed, TCRdb shows one record per CDR3 protein and no DNA. The sample includes 90,000 to 110,000 distinct CDR3 sequences. Germline V gene data show CDR1 as MNHEY and CDR2 as SMNVEV (reference sequence). There are 15 residues in the CDR3. The source material was blood. This clonotype was obtained from a human donor with ulcerative colitis or Crohn's disease, or a healthy co-twin of an affected twin (not recorded which). The chain uses TRBV27 and TRBJ2-7; the D call from TCRdb, TRBD1, cannot be confirmed without DNA. The CDR3 is CASSSLLGGHYEQYF.